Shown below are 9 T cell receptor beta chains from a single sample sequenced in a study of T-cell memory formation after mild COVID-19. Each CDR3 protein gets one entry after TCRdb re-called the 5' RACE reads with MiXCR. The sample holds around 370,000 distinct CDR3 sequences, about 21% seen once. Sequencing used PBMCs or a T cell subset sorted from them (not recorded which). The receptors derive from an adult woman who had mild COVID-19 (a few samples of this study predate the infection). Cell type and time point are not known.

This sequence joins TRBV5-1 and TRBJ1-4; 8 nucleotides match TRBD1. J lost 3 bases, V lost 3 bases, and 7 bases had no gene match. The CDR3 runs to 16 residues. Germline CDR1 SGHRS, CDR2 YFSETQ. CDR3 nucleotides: TGCGCCAGCAGCTCCGCAGGACAGGGACCTAATGAAAAACTGTTTTTT. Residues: CASSSAGQGPNEKLFF.

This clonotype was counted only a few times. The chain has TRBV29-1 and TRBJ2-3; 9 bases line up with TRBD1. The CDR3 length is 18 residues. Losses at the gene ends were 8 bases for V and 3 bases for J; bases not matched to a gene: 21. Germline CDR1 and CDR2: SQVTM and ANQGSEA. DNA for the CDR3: TGCAGCCTCTGGGGCTCCCTCGGGACAGGGAGGTTTACAGATACGCAGTATTTT. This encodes CSLWGSLGTGRFTDTQYF.

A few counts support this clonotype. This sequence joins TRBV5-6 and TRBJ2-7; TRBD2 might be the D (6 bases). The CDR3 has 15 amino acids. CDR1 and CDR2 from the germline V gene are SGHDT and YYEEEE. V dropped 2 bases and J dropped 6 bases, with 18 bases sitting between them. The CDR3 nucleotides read TGTGCCAGCAGCTTATCTCCTTTGGAGGGATCCGAGCAGTACTTC. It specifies CASSLSPLEGSEQYF.

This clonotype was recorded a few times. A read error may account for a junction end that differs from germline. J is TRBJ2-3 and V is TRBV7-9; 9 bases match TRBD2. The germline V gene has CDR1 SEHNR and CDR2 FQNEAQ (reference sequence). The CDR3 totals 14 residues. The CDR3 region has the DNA TGTGCCAGCAGTTTCGGGACTAGCAGAGATACGCAGTATTTT. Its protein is CASSFGTSRDTQYF.

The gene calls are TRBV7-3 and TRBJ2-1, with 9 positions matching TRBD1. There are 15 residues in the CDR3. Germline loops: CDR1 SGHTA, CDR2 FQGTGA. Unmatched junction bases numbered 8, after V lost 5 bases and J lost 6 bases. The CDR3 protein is CASSLDRGVINEQFF. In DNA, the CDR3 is TGTGCCAGCAGCCTCGACAGGGGGGTAATCAATGAGCAGTTCTTC.

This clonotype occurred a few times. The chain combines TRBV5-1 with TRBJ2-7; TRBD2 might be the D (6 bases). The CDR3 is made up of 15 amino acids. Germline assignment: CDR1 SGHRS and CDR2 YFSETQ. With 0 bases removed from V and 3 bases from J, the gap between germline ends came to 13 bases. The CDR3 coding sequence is TGCGCCAGCAGCTTGGGACGGGAGATAGGCTACGAGCAGTACTTC. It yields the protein CASSLGREIGYEQYF.

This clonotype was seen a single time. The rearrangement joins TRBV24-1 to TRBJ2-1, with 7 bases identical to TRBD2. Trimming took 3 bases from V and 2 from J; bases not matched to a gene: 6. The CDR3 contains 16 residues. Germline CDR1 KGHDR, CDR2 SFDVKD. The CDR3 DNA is TGTGCCACCAGTGATCGACCGGGACTAACCTACAATGAGCAGTTCTTC. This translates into CATSDRPGLTYNEQFF.

The CDR3 DNA sequence: TGCGCCAGCAGCTCGTCGACTAGTAGGGCCAGCGGGGAGCTGTTTTTT. This codes for CASSSSTSRASGELFF. J is TRBJ2-2 and V is TRBV5-1; perhaps TRBD2 as D (6 bases). Trimming pared 3 bases from V and 7 bases from J, leaving 19 bases between. Germline lookup yields CDR1 SGHRS and CDR2 YFSETQ. This CDR3 region has 16 residues.

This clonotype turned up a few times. This CDR3 is CASRLIAGAMTYNEQFF. The CDR3 nucleotides read TGTGCCAGCAGATTAATAGCGGGAGCTATGACCTACAATGAGCAGTTCTTC. The V and J genes are TRBV6-5 and TRBJ2-1, with 9 bases aligning to TRBD2. Per the germline V gene, CDR1 is MNHEY and CDR2 is SVGAGI. J was trimmed by 2 bases and V by 6 bases; bases with no gene match: 11. This CDR3 is built from 17 residues.